This entry lists 18 T cell receptor beta chains sequenced from one sample in a study of cytomegalovirus exposure and HLA in healthy donors. Sequenced by immunoSEQ multiplex PCR; TCRdb stores in-frame clones only, minus some. The data show some 260,000 clones, 90% seen once. Sequenced material: PBMCs. These TCRs come from a woman aged 25 to 39 in good health and CMV-seronegative.

The J gene is TRBJ2-2, the V gene TRBV29-1; 8 nucleotides match TRBD2. Germline trimming cut 3 bases from V and 7 bases from J; bases unmatched to any gene: 4. Looked up from germline, CDR1 is SQVTM and CDR2 is ANQGSEA. This CDR3 region has 13 residues. In nucleotides, the CDR3 is TGCAGCGTTGAGTTCGGGAGGGGCGGGGAGCTGTTTTTT. As protein: CSVEFGRGGELFF.

The chain uses TRBV7-2 and TRBJ1-2; 10 bases match TRBD1. CDR1 is SGHTA, CDR2 FQGNSA, per germline. Trimming at V came to 7 bases and at J to 3 bases, leaving 11 bases not matched to a gene. The length of the CDR3 is 16 residues. The CDR3 nucleotides are TGTGCCAGCACCCTCGGGACAGGGGTTGGGTACTATGGCTACACCTTC. Translation gives CASTLGTGVGYYGYTF.

J is TRBJ2-1 and V is TRBV4-3, with D possibly matching TRBD1 (5 bases). Trimming took off 0 bases at V and 6 bases at J, with 18 bases between the two ends. Germline CDR1 and CDR2: LGHNA and YSLEER. The CDR3 covers 17 residues. The CDR3 DNA sequence: TGCGCCAGCAGCCAAGATCTCCTCGCAGTTGGGGCCAATGAGCAGTTCTTC. This sequence encodes CASSQDLLAVGANEQFF.

The chain employs TRBV25-1 and TRBJ1-1; TRBD1 might be the D (6 bases). V was trimmed by 1 base and J by 8 bases, leaving 14 bases between them. The CDR3 runs 14 residues. Germline V gives CDR1 MGHDK, CDR2 SYGVNS. The CDR3 DNA reads as TGTGCCAGCAGTGAATCGCCAGGGGCCGCAGAAGCTTTCTTT. This sequence encodes CASSESPGAAEAFF.

The chain combines TRBV2 with TRBJ2-3; TRBD2 matches 8 bases. V lost 4 bases and J lost 2; bases outside the gene matches: 2. The CDR3 length is 14 residues. Germline-derived CDR1 and CDR2 are SNHLY and FYNNEI. CDR3 sequence: CASSALAVTDTQYF. CDR3 DNA sequence: TGTGCCAGCAGTGCACTAGCGGTCACAGATACGCAGTATTTT.

J is TRBJ2-7 and V is TRBV28; 9 bases line up with TRBD2. The ends lost 2 bases at V and 0 bases at J; junction bases unmatched: 5. The CDR3 extends over 16 amino acids. Germline values: CDR1 MDHEN, CDR2 SYDVKM. The CDR3 DNA is TGTGCCAGCAGTTTAACGGCGGGAGGGCTCTCCTACGAGCAGTACTTC. Translating gives CASSLTAGGLSYEQYF.

This chain uses TRBV27 with TRBJ2-7, with 14 bases that match TRBD2. V trimming: 6 bases; J trimming: 3 bases; junction bases outside the gene matches: 1. Germline V CDR1 and CDR2: MNHEY, SMNVEV (reference sequence). The CDR3 is made up of 14 amino acids. CDR3 sequence: CASSGTSGSYEQYF. In DNA form, the CDR3 reads TGTGCCAGCAGCGGGACTAGCGGGAGCTACGAGCAGTACTTC.

The genes are TRBV6-5 and TRBJ1-2, with D maybe TRBD1 (5 bases). This CDR3 spans 16 amino acids. V was pared by 2 bases and J by 0 bases, with 13 bases between. CDR1 and CDR2 (germline): MNHEY, SVGAGI. The CDR3 spells CASSYRPDTPNYGYTF. The CDR3 DNA follows: TGTGCCAGCAGTTACCGACCGGACACCCCTAACTATGGCTACACCTTC.

The chain has TRBV10-2 and TRBJ2-1, with D hard to call. V lost 6 bases and J lost 4, with 10 bases in between. This CDR3 has 13 residues. Per the germline V gene, CDR1 is WSHSY and CDR2 is SAAADI. CDR3 DNA sequence: TGCGCCAGCAGGGCCGACATTTACAATGAGCAGTTCTTC. Residues: CASRADIYNEQFF.

This chain connects TRBV6-5 to TRBJ2-1; 7 nucleotides line up with TRBD2. The ends lost 6 bases at V and 7 bases at J; junction bases unmatched: 6. Per germline, CDR1 MNHEY and CDR2 SVGAGI. The CDR3 is made up of 13 amino acids. CDR3 residues: CASRASGANEQFF. In DNA form, the CDR3 reads TGTGCCAGCAGGGCTAGCGGAGCGAATGAGCAGTTCTTC.

V is TRBV10-3 and J is TRBJ2-7, with TRBD2 matching 8 bases. Germline V gene data show CDR1 as ENHRY and CDR2 as SYGVKD. This CDR3 is 16 amino acids long. V trimming: 4 bases; J trimming: 0 bases; junction bases outside the gene matches: 8. DNA of the CDR3: TGTGCCATCAGTGGACCCGGGACTAGACCCTCCTACGAGCAGTACTTC. It translates to CAISGPGTRPSYEQYF.

The chain uses TRBV5-1 and TRBJ1-1; no definite D call. Trimming pared 0 bases from V and 0 bases from J, leaving 6 bases between. CDR1 SGHRS and CDR2 YFSETQ come from the germline V gene. The CDR3 length is 14 residues. CDR3 nucleotide sequence: TGCGCCAGCAGCTTGGCAGTTATGAACACTGAAGCTTTCTTT. Its translation: CASSLAVMNTEAFF.

This chain connects TRBV28 to TRBJ2-7; 10 bases agree with TRBD2. V shed 4 bases and J 6 bases; nucleotides not matched to a gene: 12. Germline assignment: CDR1 MDHEN and CDR2 SYDVKM. CDR3 length: 16 residues. CDR3 sequence reads: CASSSLLAGELIEQYF. As DNA, the CDR3 is TGTGCCAGCAGTTCCCTCCTAGCGGGAGAGCTCATCGAGCAGTACTTC.

A remark on this clone: The same CDR3 is also encoded by other DNA sequences in this sample. The chain uses TRBV19 and TRBJ2-5; D not certain. Germline V CDR1 and CDR2: LNHDA, SQIVND (reference sequence). The CDR3 covers 14 residues. V was cut by 2 bases and J by 2 bases, with 9 bases left in between. CDR3 sequence (DNA): TGTGCCAGTAGTATAATTGGCGGTCAAGAGACCCAGTACTTC. Translating it yields CASSIIGGQETQYF.

The chain is built from TRBV28 and TRBJ1-5; TRBD1 might be the D (6 bases). The CDR3 is made up of 15 amino acids. V lost 2 bases to trimming and J lost 5 bases, with 13 bases between them. In germline, CDR1 is MDHEN, CDR2 SYDVKM. Here the CDR3 reads CASSLVAGVHQPQHF. Written as DNA, the CDR3 is TGTGCCAGCAGTTTAGTGGCAGGGGTCCATCAGCCCCAGCATTTT.

This chain joins TRBV13 and TRBJ2-3; 11 bases match TRBD2. The V segment lost 4 bases and the J segment 0 bases; nucleotides outside the gene matches: 3. CDR1 and CDR2 from the germline V gene are PRHDT and FYEKMQ (reference sequence). This CDR3 spans 16 amino acids. The DNA for the CDR3 is TGTGCCAGCAGCTATGTAGCGGGAGGGAGCACAGATACGCAGTATTTT. It codes for CASSYVAGGSTDTQYF.

This rearrangement joins TRBV6-6 to TRBJ2-1; perhaps TRBD2 as D (7 bases). Trimming cost V 5 bases and J 6 bases, with 11 bases left between them. Germline V gives CDR1 MNHNY, CDR2 SVGAGI (reference sequence). There are 13 residues in the CDR3. The CDR3 region has the DNA TGTGCCAGCAGTCGAGGGGGGGGCAATGAGCAGTTCTTC. Protein sequence: CASSRGGGNEQFF.

The V call is TRBV11-3, the J call TRBJ2-3; 7 bases map to TRBD2. The CDR3 totals 13 residues. The ends lost 4 bases at V and 4 bases at J; junction bases unmatched: 2. Germline CDR1 is SGHNT and CDR2 is YENEEA. CDR3 amino acids: CASSSGLPDTQYF. The CDR3 nucleotides read TGTGCCAGCAGCTCGGGACTACCAGATACGCAGTATTTT. Variable domain in full (rest from reference TRBV11-3 and TRBJ2-3): EAGVVQSPRYKIIEKKQPVAFWCNPISGHNTLYWYLQNLGQGPELLIRYENEEAVDDSQLPKDRFSAERLKGVDSTLKIQPAELGDSAVYLCASSSGLPDTQYFGPGTRLTVL.